One sample yielded the 2 T cell receptor beta chains listed below, sequenced in a study of blood T cell repertoires in COVID-19. Clones were read by immunoSEQ multiplex PCR, and TCRdb kept only the in-frame ones, dropping some. The table records 150,000 or so clones, around 82% of them present only once. The specimen was peripheral blood. These receptors were taken from a man in his fifties or sixties with COVID-19, enrolled during active disease.

V usage is TRBV5-5 and J usage is TRBJ2-1, with D possibly matching TRBD2 (5 bases). The CDR3 spans 15 residues. Germline-derived CDR1 and CDR2 are SGHKS and YYEKEE (reference sequence). V was trimmed by 2 bases and J by 10 bases, leaving 19 bases between them. Here the CDR3 reads CASSFRFEGTGEQFF. DNA for the CDR3: TGTGCCAGCAGCTTCAGGTTTGAGGGTACGGGGGAGCAGTTCTTC.

The chain uses TRBV6-2 or TRBV6-3 and TRBJ1-5, with 7 bases lining up with TRBD1. Germline V lookup: CDR1 MNHEY, CDR2 SVGEGT. The V gene end was trimmed by 3 bases and the J gene end by 14 bases; junction bases not matched to a gene: 25. This CDR3 is 18 amino acids long. The DNA for the CDR3 is TGTGCCAGCAGTTATGGGGGTGAAGCATTGGACAGGATCCCAAGGAAGCATTTT. It codes for CASSYGGEALDRIPRKHF.